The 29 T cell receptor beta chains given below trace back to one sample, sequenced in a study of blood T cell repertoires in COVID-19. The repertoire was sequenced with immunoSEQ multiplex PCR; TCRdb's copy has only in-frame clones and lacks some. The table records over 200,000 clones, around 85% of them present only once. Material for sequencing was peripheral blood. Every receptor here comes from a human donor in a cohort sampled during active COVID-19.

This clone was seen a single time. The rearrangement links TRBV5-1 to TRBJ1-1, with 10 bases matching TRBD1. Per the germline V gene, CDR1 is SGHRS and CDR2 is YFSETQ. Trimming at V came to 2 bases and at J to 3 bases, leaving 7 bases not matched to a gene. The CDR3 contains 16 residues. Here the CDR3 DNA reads TGCGCCAGCAGCTTTTCGGACAGGGGGTTGGACACTGAAGCTTTCTTT. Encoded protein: CASSFSDRGLDTEAFF.

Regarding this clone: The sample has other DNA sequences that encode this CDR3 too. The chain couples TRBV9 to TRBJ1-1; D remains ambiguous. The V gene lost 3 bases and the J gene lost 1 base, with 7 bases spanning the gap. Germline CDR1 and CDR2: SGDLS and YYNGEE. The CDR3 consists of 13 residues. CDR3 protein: CASSAGGNTEAFF. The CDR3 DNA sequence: TGTGCCAGCAGCGCAGGTGGGAACACTGAAGCTTTCTTT.

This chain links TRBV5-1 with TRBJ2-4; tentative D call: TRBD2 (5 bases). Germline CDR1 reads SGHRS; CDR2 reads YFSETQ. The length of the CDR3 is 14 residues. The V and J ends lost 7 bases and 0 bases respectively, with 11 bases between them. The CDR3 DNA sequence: TGCGCCAGCCGGAAGGCGGGAGCCAAAAACATTCAGTACTTC. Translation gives CASRKAGAKNIQYF.

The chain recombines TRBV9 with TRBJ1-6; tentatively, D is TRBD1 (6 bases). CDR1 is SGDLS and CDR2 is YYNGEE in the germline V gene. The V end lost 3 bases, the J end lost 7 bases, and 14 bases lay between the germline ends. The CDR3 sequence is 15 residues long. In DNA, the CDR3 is TGTGCCAGCAGCGGAGGGGGACATCAAAATTCACCCCTCCACTTT. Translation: CASSGGGHQNSPLHF.

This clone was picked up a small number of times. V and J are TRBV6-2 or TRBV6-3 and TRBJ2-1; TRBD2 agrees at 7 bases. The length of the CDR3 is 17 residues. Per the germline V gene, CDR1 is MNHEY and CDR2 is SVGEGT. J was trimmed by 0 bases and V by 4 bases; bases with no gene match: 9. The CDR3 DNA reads TGTGCCAGCAGTTGGGAAGTAGCGGGCAGCTCCTACAATGAGCAGTTCTTC. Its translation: CASSWEVAGSSYNEQFF.

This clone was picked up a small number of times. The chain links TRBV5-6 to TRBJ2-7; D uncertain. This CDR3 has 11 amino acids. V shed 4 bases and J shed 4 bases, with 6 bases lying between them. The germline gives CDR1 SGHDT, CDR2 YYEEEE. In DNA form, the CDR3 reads TGTGCCAGCAGCCCCCATTACGAGCAGTACTTC. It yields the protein CASSPHYEQYF.

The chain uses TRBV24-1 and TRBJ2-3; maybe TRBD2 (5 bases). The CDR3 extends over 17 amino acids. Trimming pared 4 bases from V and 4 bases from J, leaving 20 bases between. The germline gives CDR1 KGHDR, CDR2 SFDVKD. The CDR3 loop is CATSDPQGLHMADTQYF. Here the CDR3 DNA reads TGTGCCACCAGTGACCCACAAGGACTTCACATGGCAGATACGCAGTATTTT.

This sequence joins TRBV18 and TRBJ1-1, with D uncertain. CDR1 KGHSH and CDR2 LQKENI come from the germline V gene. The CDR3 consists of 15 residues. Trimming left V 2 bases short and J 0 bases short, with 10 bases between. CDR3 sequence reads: CASSPTGSMNTEAFF. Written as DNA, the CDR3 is TGTGCCAGCTCACCAACTGGGAGCATGAACACTGAAGCTTTCTTT.

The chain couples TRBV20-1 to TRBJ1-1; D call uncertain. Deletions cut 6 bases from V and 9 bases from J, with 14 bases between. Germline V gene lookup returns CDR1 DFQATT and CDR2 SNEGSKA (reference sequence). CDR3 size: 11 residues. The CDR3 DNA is TGCAGTGCCAATCCCCCTACTCAAGCTTTCTTT. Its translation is CSANPPTQAFF.

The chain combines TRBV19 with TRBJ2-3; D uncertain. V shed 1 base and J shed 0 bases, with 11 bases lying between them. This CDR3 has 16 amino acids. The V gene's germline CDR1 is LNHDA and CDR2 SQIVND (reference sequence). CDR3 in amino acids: CASSIVIGGSTDTQYF. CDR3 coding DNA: TGTGCCAGTAGTATAGTAATAGGCGGAAGCACAGATACGCAGTATTTT.

The CDR3 nucleotides read TGTGCCAGCAGTTCCCAGGGGGCGCGTAACTATGGCTACACCTTC. Its translation: CASSSQGARNYGYTF. The chain carries TRBV6-6 and TRBJ1-2, with 8 positions matching TRBD1. Germline V gene data show CDR1 as MNHNY and CDR2 as SVGAGI (reference sequence). CDR3 length: 15 residues. The ends lost 4 bases at V and 1 base at J; junction bases unmatched: 5.

The CDR3 loop is CASSLSPRGGNIQYF. CDR3 coding DNA: TGTGCCAGCAGTTTATCCCCGAGGGGAGGAAACATTCAGTACTTC. The V gene is TRBV28, the J gene TRBJ2-4, with a weak D call TRBD2 (6 bases). The V end was cut by 1 base, the J end by 6 bases, with 13 bases between. CDR3 length: 15 amino acids. Per germline, CDR1 MDHEN and CDR2 SYDVKM.

The CDR3: CASSNGQSYNSPLHF. In DNA, the CDR3 is TGTGCCAGCAGTAACGGACAATCCTATAATTCACCCCTCCACTTT. The rearrangement uses TRBV6-2 or TRBV6-3 and TRBJ1-6; D is perhaps TRBD1 (5 bases). CDR1 and CDR2 (germline): MNHEY, SVGEGT. V was shortened by 5 bases and J by 1 base, with 9 bases between the two germline ends. This CDR3 has 15 residues.

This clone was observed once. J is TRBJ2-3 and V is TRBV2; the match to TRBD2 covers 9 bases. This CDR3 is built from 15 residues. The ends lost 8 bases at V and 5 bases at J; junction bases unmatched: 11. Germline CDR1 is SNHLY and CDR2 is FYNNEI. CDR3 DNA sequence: TGTGCCAGCGGGCGAGGCGGGAGGGCAATAGATACGCAGTATTTT. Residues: CASGRGGRAIDTQYF.

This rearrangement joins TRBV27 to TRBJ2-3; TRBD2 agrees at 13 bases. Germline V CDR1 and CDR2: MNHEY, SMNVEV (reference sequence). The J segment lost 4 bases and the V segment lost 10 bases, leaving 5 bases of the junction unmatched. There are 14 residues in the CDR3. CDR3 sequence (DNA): TGTGCCACCAAGACTAGCGGGAGGTCAGATACGCAGTATTTT. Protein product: CATKTSGRSDTQYF.

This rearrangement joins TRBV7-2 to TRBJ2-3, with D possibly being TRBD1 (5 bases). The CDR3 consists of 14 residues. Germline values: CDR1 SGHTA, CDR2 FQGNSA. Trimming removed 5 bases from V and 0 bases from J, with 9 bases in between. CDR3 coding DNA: TGTGCCAGCAGCCTTAGACAGAGCACAGATACGCAGTATTTT. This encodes CASSLRQSTDTQYF.

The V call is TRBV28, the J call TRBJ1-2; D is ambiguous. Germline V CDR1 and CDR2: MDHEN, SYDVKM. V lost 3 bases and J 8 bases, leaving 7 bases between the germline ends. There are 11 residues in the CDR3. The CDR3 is CASSLSMGYTF. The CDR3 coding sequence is TGTGCCAGCAGTTTGAGCATGGGCTACACCTTC.

CDR3 protein: CASSLLWGQNGLGYTF. CDR3 DNA: TGTGCCAGCAGCTTATTATGGGGCCAGAACGGGCTTGGCTACACCTTC. The chain links TRBV7-3 to TRBJ1-2; possibly TRBD1 for D (5 bases). Trimming took off 2 bases at V and 7 bases at J, with 20 bases between the two ends. Per the germline V gene, CDR1 is SGHTA and CDR2 is FQGTGA. The CDR3 covers 16 residues.

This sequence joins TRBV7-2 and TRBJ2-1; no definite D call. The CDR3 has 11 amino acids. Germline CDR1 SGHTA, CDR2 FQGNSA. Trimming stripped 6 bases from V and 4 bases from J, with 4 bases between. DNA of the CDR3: TGTGCCAGCAGAGCTTACAATGAGCAGTTCTTC. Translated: CASRAYNEQFF.

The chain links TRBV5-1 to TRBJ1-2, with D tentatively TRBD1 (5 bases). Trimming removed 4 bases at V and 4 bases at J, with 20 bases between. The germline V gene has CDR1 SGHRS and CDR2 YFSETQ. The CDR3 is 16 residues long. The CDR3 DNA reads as TGCGCCAGCAGCCTGGATCAGGGTTCATCGGGCTATGGCTACACCTTC. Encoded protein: CASSLDQGSSGYGYTF.

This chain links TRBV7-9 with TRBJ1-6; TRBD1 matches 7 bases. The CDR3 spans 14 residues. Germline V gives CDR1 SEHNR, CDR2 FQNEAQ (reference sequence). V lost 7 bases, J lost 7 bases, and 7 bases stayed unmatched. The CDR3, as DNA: TGTGCCAGCAACGTTGACAGGGTGAATTCACCCCTCCACTTT. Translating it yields CASNVDRVNSPLHF.

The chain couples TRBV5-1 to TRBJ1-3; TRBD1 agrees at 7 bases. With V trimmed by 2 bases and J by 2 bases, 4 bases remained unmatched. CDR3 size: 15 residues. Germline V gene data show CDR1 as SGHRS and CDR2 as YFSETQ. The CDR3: CASSFLTGPGNTIYF. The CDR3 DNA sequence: TGCGCCAGCAGCTTCCTGACAGGGCCTGGAAACACCATATATTTT.

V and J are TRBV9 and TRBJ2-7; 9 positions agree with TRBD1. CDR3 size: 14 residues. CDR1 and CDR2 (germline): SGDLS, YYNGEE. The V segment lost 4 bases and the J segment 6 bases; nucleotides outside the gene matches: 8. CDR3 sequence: CASSIRDRAAEQYF. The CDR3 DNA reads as TGTGCCAGCAGCATTCGGGACAGGGCGGCCGAGCAGTACTTC.

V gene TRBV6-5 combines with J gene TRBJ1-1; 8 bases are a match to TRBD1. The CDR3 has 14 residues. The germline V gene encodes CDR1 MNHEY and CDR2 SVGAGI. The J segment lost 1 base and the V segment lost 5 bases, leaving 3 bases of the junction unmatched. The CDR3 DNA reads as TGTGCCAGCAGTCCCGGACAGGGGAACACTGAAGCTTTCTTT. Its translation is CASSPGQGNTEAFF.

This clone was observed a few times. The CDR3 is CASSTGGSLKNEQFF. The DNA for the CDR3 is TGTGCCAGCAGCACGGGAGGAAGCTTGAAGAATGAGCAGTTCTTC. The chain is built from TRBV7-9 and TRBJ2-1; TRBD2 matches 7 bases. CDR1 SEHNR and CDR2 FQNEAQ come from the germline V gene (reference sequence). The CDR3 has 15 amino acids. The V segment lost 5 bases and the J segment 7 bases; nucleotides outside the gene matches: 11.

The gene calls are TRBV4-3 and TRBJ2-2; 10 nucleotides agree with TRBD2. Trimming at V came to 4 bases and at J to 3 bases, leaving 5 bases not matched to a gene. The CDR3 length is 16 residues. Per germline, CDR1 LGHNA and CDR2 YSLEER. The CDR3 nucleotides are TGCGCCAGCAGCCGGCTAGCGGGAGTATACACCGGGGAGCTGTTTTTT. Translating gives CASSRLAGVYTGELFF.

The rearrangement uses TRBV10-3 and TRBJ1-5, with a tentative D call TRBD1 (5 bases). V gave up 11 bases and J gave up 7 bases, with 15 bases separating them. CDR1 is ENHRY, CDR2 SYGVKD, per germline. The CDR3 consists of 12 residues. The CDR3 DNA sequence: TGTGCCGCTCAGGGCGCAGGACAGCCCCAGCATTTT. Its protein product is CAAQGAGQPQHF.

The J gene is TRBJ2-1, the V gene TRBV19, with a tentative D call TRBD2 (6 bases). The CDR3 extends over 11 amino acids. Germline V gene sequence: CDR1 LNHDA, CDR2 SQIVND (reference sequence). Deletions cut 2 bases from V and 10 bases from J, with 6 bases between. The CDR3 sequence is CASSIRGEQFF. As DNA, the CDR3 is TGTGCCAGTAGTATACGGGGGGAGCAGTTCTTC.

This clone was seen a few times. In DNA form, the CDR3 reads TGCGCCAGCAGCTTCGGTGTGGACAGGCGAGCCTACGAGCAGTACTTC. Amino acids: CASSFGVDRRAYEQYF. The J gene is TRBJ2-7, the V gene TRBV5-1; 7 bases are shared with TRBD1. CDR1 and CDR2 (germline): SGHRS, YFSETQ. The CDR3 has 16 amino acids. J gave up 2 bases and V 2 bases, and 10 bases lay outside the gene matches.